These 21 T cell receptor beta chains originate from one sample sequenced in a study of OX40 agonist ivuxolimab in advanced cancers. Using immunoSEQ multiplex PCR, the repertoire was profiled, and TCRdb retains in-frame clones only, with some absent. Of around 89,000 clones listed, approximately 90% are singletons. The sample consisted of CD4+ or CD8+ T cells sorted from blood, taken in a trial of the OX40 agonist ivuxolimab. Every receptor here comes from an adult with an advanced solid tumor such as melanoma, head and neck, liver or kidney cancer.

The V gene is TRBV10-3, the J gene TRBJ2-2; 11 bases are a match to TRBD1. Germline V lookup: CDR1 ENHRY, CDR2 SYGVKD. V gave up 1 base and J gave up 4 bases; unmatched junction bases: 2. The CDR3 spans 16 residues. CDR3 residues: CAISELGQGVTGELFF. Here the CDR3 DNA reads TGTGCCATCAGTGAGTTGGGACAGGGGGTCACCGGGGAGCTGTTTTTT.

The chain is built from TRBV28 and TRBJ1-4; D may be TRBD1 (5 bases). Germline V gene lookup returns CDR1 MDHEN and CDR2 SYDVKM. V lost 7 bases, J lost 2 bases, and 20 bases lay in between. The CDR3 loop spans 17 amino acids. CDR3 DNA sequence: TGTGCCAGCACCCAGATCGGGACGACGTATACTAATGAAAAACTGTTTTTT. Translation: CASTQIGTTYTNEKLFF.

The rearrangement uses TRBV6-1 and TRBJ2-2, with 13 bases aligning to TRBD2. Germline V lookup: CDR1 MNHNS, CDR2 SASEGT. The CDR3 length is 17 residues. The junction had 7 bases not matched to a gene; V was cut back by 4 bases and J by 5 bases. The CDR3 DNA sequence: TGTGCCAGCAGTGTATTACCGGGACTAGCGGGAACCGGGGAGCTGTTTTTT. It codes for CASSVLPGLAGTGELFF.

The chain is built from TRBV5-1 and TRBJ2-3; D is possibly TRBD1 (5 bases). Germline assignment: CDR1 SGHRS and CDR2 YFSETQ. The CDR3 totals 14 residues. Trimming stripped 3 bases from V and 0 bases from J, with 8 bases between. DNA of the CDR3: TGCGCCAGCAGCTCGACAGCTAGCACAGATACGCAGTATTTT. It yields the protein CASSSTASTDTQYF. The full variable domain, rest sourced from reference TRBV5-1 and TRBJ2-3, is KAGVTQTPRYLIKTRGQQVTLSCSPISGHRSVSWYQQTPGQGLQFLFEYFSETQRNKGNFPGRFSGRQFSNSRSEMNVSTLELGDSALYLCASSSTASTDTQYFGPGTRLTVL.

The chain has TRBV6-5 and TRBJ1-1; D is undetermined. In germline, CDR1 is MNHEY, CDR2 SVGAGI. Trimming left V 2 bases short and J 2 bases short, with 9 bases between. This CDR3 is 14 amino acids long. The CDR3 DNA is TGTGCCAGCAGTTACGGTAGGGTAAACACTGAAGCTTTCTTT. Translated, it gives CASSYGRVNTEAFF.

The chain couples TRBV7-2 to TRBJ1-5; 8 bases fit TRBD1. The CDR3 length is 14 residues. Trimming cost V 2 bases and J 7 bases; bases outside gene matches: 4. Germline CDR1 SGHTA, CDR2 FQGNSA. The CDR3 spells CASSLQGAGQPQHF. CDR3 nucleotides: TGTGCCAGCAGCTTACAGGGGGCGGGACAGCCCCAGCATTTT.

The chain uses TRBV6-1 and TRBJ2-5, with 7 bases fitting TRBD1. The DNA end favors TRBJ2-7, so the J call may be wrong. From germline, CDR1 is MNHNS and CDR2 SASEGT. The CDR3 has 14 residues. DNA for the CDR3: TGTGCCATATCCGACAGGGCCCGCTCCTACGAGCAGTACTTC. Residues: CAISDRARSYEQYF.

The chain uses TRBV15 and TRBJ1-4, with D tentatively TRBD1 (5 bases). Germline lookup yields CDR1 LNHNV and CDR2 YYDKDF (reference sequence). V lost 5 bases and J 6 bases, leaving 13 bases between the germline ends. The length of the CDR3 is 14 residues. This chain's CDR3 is CATSAGTSDEKLFF. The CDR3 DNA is TGTGCCACCAGCGCCGGGACGAGCGATGAAAAACTGTTTTTT.

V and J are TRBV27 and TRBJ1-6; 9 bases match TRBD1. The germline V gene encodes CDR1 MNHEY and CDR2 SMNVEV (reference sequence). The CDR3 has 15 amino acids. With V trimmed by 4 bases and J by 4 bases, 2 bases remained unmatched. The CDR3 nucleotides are TGTGCCAGCAGTTCGACAGGGGGGTATAATTCACCCCTCCACTTT. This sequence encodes CASSSTGGYNSPLHF.

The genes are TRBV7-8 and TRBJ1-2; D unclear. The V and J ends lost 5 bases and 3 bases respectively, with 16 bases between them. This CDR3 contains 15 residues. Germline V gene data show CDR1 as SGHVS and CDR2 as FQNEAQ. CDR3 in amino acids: CASSLSGSGDYGYTF. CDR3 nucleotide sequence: TGTGCCAGCAGCCTAAGTGGGAGCGGGGACTATGGCTACACCTTC.

Written as DNA, the CDR3 is TGTGCCAGCAGCCACAGACGGGGGGGCCCAACAGATACGCAGTATTTT. Protein sequence: CASSHRRGGPTDTQYF. The V and J genes are TRBV13 and TRBJ2-3; 8 bases match TRBD2. The CDR3 is 16 residues long. V gave up 5 bases and J gave up 3 bases; unmatched junction bases: 10. Germline V gene sequence: CDR1 PRHDT, CDR2 FYEKMQ (reference sequence).

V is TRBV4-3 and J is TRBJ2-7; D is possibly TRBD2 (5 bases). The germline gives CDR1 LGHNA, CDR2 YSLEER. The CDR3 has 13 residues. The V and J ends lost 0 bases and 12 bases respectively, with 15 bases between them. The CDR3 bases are TGCGCCAGCAGCCAAGATCTAGGTACTAGGCCGTACTTC. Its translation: CASSQDLGTRPYF.

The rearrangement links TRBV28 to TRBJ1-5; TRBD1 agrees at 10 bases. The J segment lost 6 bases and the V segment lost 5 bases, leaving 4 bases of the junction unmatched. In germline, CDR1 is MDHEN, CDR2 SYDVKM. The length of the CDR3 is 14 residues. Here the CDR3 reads CASSHGQGGQPQHF. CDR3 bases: TGTGCCAGCAGTCACGGACAGGGGGGTCAGCCCCAGCATTTT. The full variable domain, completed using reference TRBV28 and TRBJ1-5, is DVKVTQSSRYLVKRTGEKVFLECVQDMDHENMFWYRQDPGLGLRLIYFSYDVKMKEKGDIPEGYSVSREKKERFSLILESASTNQTSMYLCASSHGQGGQPQHFGDGTRLSIL.

In DNA, the CDR3 is TGTGCCAGCAGCTTAGCTTCAGGGGGCAGGGGTGAAGCTTTCTTT. Translated, it gives CASSLASGGRGEAFF. The chain joins TRBV7-2 to TRBJ1-1; 8 positions match TRBD1. Unmatched junction bases numbered 7, after V lost 0 bases and J lost 7 bases. Germline lookup yields CDR1 SGHTA and CDR2 FQGNSA. CDR3 length equals 15 residues.

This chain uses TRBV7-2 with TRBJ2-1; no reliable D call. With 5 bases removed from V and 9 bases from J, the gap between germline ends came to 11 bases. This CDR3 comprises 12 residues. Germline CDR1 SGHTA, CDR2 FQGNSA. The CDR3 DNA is TGTGCCAGCAGCCCTACCCTGGGTGAGCAGTTCTTC. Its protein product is CASSPTLGEQFF.

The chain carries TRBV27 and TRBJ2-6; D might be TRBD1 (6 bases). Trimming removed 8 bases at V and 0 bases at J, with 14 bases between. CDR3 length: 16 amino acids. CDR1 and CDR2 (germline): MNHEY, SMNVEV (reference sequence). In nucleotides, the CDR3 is TGTGCCAGCGCCTACTGGACAGCCTCTGGGGCCAACGTCCTGACTTTC. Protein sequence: CASAYWTASGANVLTF. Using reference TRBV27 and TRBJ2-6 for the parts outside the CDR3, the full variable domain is EAQVTQNPRYLITVTGKKLTVTCSQNMNHEYMSWYRQDPGLGLRQIYYSMNVEVTDKGDVPEGYKVSRKEKRNFPLILESPSPNQTSLYFCASAYWTASGANVLTFGAGSRLTVL.

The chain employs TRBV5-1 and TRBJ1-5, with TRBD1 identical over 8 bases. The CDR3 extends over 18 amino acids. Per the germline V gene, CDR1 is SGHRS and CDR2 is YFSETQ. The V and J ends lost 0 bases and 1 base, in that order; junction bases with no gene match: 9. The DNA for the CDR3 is TGCGCCAGCAGCTTGGGTCCAGGGGGCACATTAAGCAATCAGCCCCAGCATTTT. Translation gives CASSLGPGGTLSNQPQHF.

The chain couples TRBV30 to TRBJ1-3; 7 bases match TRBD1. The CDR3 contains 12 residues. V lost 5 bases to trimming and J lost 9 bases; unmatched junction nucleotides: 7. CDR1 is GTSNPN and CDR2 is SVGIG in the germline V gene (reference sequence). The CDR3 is CAWGQVEGTIYF. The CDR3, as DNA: TGTGCCTGGGGACAGGTTGAAGGCACCATATATTTT.

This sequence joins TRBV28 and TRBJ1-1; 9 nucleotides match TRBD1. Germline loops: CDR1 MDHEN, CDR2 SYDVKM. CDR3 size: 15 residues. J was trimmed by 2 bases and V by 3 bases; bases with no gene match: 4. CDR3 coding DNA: TGTGCCAGCAGTTTGGGGGGACAGGGAAACACTGAAGCTTTCTTT. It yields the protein CASSLGGQGNTEAFF.

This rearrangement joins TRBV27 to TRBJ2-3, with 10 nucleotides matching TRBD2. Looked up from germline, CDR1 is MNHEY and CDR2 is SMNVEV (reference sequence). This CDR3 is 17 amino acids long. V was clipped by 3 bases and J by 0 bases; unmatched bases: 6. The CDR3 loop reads CASSLSSGRSSTDTQYF. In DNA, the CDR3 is TGTGCCAGCAGTTTGTCTAGCGGGAGATCTAGCACAGATACGCAGTATTTT.

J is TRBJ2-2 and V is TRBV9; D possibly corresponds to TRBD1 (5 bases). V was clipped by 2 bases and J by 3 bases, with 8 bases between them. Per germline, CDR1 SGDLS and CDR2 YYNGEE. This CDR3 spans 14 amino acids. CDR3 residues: CASSVDTYTGELFF. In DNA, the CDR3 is TGTGCCAGCAGCGTGGACACGTACACCGGGGAGCTGTTTTTT.